Shown below are 20 T cell receptor beta chains from a single sample sequenced in a study of CD8+CD57+ T cells in acquired aplastic anemia (dated by TCRdb to 2017 to 2018). TCRdb lists the instrument as Illumina HiSeq 2000. TCR beta VDJ combination and CDR3 sequence profiling used genomic DNA as the template. TCRdb redid the processing of the public reads, applying fastp at Q25 and MiXCR, and retained in-frame beta chains. Records with the same CDR3 protein are collapsed into one entry carrying the most frequent genes and DNA. The sample contains about 110,000 distinct CDR3 sequences, 40% to 65% of them found a single time. Roughly 31% of the sample comes from the top ten. Sequenced: sorted CD4+, CD8+, or CD8+CD57+ T cells (not recorded which) from PBMCs. All receptors derive from a human donor in good health, serving as a control.

Only a few counts were recorded for this clonotype. This chain uses TRBV24-1 with TRBJ2-1; tentative D call: TRBD1 (7 bases). The CDR3 runs to 16 residues. The V end lost 3 bases, the J end lost 8 bases, and 19 bases lay between the germline ends. Germline lookup yields CDR1 KGHDR and CDR2 SFDVKD. Here the CDR3 reads CATSDRDGDREDEQFF. CDR3 DNA sequence: TGTGCCACCAGTGATCGGGACGGAGACAGGGAGGATGAGCAGTTCTTC.

The chain employs TRBV9 and TRBJ2-7, with D perhaps TRBD1 or TRBD2 (5 bases each). From germline, CDR1 is SGDLS and CDR2 YYNGEE. CDR3 length equals 14 residues. Trimming stripped 4 bases from V and 5 bases from J, with 16 bases between. CDR3 protein: CASSSHGDRDEQYF. CDR3 in DNA: TGTGCCAGCAGCTCCCACGGGGACCGAGACGAGCAGTACTTC.

The chain carries TRBV15 and TRBJ2-5, with D possibly matching TRBD2 (5 bases). The ends were cut back, 3 bases at V and 0 bases at J, with 14 bases in the middle. Germline lookup yields CDR1 LNHNV and CDR2 YYDKDF (reference sequence). There are 16 residues in the CDR3. The CDR3 bases are TGTGCCACCAGCAGCGTTTGGACGGAGGACCAAGAGACCCAGTACTTC. Protein: CATSSVWTEDQETQYF.

This clonotype was detected many times. V usage is TRBV5-5 and J usage is TRBJ2-7, with D uncertain. V lost 0 bases and J lost 3, with 10 bases in between. The CDR3 runs to 14 residues. The germline gives CDR1 SGHKS, CDR2 YYEKEE (reference sequence). CDR3 amino acids: CASSLGGTNYEQYF. The CDR3 DNA is TGTGCCAGCAGCTTGGGTGGCACCAACTACGAGCAGTACTTC.

V gene TRBV10-3 combines with J gene TRBJ2-3; TRBD2 agrees at 10 bases. V gave up 0 bases and J gave up 4 bases; unmatched junction bases: 4. CDR1 and CDR2 (germline): ENHRY, SYGVKD. The CDR3 length is 16 residues. In DNA, the CDR3 is TGTGCCATCAGTGAGTCGACAGCGGGGGGGCCAGATACGCAGTATTTT. It encodes CAISESTAGGPDTQYF.

There are many counts of this clonotype. This chain uses TRBV6-1 with TRBJ1-1, with 11 bases identical to TRBD1. The germline V gene encodes CDR1 MNHNS and CDR2 SASEGT. The CDR3 has 14 residues. V lost 5 bases, J lost 7 bases, and 6 bases stayed unmatched. DNA for the CDR3: TGTGCCAGCAGTTCATGGACAGGGGGCGTTGAAGCTTTCTTT. Translation gives CASSSWTGGVEAFF.

This clonotype was seen many times. The chain couples TRBV2 to TRBJ2-7, with unresolved D. CDR3 length: 16 residues. Germline V gene data show CDR1 as SNHLY and CDR2 as FYNNEI. Deletions cut 6 bases from V and 6 bases from J, with 24 bases between. The CDR3: CASRDRPSEFLTEQYF. CDR3 DNA: TGTGCCAGCAGAGACCGCCCGTCAGAGTTCCTCACCGAGCAGTACTTC.

Regarding this clonotype: One junction end disagrees with the germline gene, perhaps due to a read error. The chain links TRBV10-3 to TRBJ1-2; a weak D match, TRBD1 (6 bases). Germline V gives CDR1 ENHRY, CDR2 SYGVKD. The CDR3 loop spans 12 amino acids. DNA of the CDR3: TGTGTCATCAGTGAGCCAGGGGATGGCTACACCTTC. Its translation: CVISEPGDGYTF.

This clonotype was counted many times. The genes are TRBV25-1 and TRBJ2-7; D unclear. CDR3 length: 13 residues. V was pared by 9 bases and J by 2 bases, with 14 bases between. CDR1 is MGHDK and CDR2 is SYGVNS in the germline V gene. This chain's CDR3 is CASTAADPYEQYF. In DNA form, the CDR3 reads TGTGCCAGTACTGCCGCGGATCCCTACGAGCAGTACTTC.

This clonotype has only one observation. The genes are TRBV7-2 and TRBJ1-2, with unresolved D. The CDR3 totals 12 residues. The V gene lost 5 bases and the J gene lost 7 bases, with 11 bases spanning the gap. Germline V gives CDR1 SGHTA, CDR2 FQGNSA. The CDR3 DNA is TGTGCCAGCAGCCAAGTAAGCGCTGGCTACACCTTC. It specifies CASSQVSAGYTF. The full variable domain, its missing parts supplied by reference TRBV7-2 and TRBJ1-2, is GAGVSQSPSNKVTEKGKDVELRCDPISGHTALYWYRQSLGQGLEFLIYFQGNSAPDKSGLPSDRFSAERTGGSVSTLTIQRTQQEDSAVYLCASSQVSAGYTFGSGTRLTVV.

Many counts were recorded for this clonotype. The V and J genes are TRBV27 and TRBJ2-1; 9 bases fit TRBD2. Germline V gene lookup returns CDR1 MNHEY and CDR2 SMNVEV (reference sequence). With 2 bases clipped from V and 6 bases from J, the junction kept 2 bases outside the gene matches. The CDR3 loop spans 14 amino acids. The CDR3 sequence is CASSLLAGINEQFF. CDR3 nucleotides: TGTGCCAGCAGTTTACTAGCGGGGATCAATGAGCAGTTCTTC.

The V gene is TRBV10-3, the J gene TRBJ2-6; TRBD1 might be the D (5 bases). V shed 8 bases and J shed 0 bases, with 14 bases lying between them. Germline V lookup: CDR1 ENHRY, CDR2 SYGVKD. This CDR3 has 16 amino acids. The CDR3 reads CAIEGESLSGANVLTF. The CDR3 DNA sequence: TGTGCCATCGAAGGGGAATCCCTCTCTGGGGCCAACGTCCTGACTTTC.

A single count supports this clonotype. The V gene is TRBV20-1, the J gene TRBJ2-3; perhaps TRBD1 as D (6 bases). The J call may be mistaken, given a closer DNA end match to TRBJ2-7. The CDR3 extends over 18 amino acids. Germline CDR1 reads DFQATT; CDR2 reads SNEGSKA (reference sequence). CDR3 loop: CSARDVRRQVGNTDTQYF. CDR3 DNA: TGCAGTGCTAGAGATGTCCGAAGACAGGTTGGCAACACAGATACGCAGTACTTC.

V and J are TRBV25-1 and TRBJ2-7; 11 bases are a match to TRBD2. V trimming: 5 bases; J trimming: 6 bases; junction bases outside the gene matches: 9. CDR1 MGHDK and CDR2 SYGVNS come from the germline V gene. This CDR3 is built from 15 residues. The CDR3 bases are TGTGCCAGCAGTTTATTAAGACTAGCGGGGATCGAGCAGTACTTC. Protein product: CASSLLRLAGIEQYF.

The V and J genes are TRBV19 and TRBJ2-7; no clear D gene. CDR1 and CDR2 from the germline V gene are LNHDA and SQIVND (reference sequence). The CDR3 is made up of 13 amino acids. V was trimmed by 7 bases and J by 1 base, leaving 11 bases between them. The CDR3 nucleotides are TGTGCCAGTAAACTGGCAGGATCCTACGAGCAGTACTTC. As protein: CASKLAGSYEQYF.

This clonotype was seen at least ten times. The rearrangement joins TRBV7-9 to TRBJ1-1, with 10 bases fitting TRBD1. Germline CDR1 SEHNR, CDR2 FQNEAQ (reference sequence). The CDR3 has 14 amino acids. Losses at the gene ends were 6 bases for V and 4 bases for J; bases not matched to a gene: 5. CDR3 amino acids: CASRTGTGATEAFF. Written as DNA, the CDR3 is TGTGCCAGCAGAACCGGGACAGGGGCCACTGAAGCTTTCTTT.

This clonotype has only one observation. V usage is TRBV10-2 and J usage is TRBJ2-3; TRBD2 agrees at 12 bases. The CDR3 contains 17 residues. The germline gives CDR1 WSHSY, CDR2 SAAADI. J gave up 2 bases and V 4 bases, and 7 bases lay outside the gene matches. This CDR3 is CASSAWASGGATDTQYF. The DNA for the CDR3 is TGCGCCAGCAGTGCTTGGGCTAGCGGGGGGGCCACAGATACGCAGTATTTT.

The chain joins TRBV10-2 to TRBJ2-7; 11 nucleotides match TRBD2. The CDR3 contains 14 residues. Germline assignment: CDR1 WSHSY and CDR2 SAAADI. V lost 6 bases and J lost 2; bases outside the gene matches: 3. The CDR3 nucleotides are TGCGCCAGCAGAAGGACTAGCGGGCCCTACGAGCAGTACTTC. It specifies CASRRTSGPYEQYF.

Worth noting for this clonotype: The germline gene is not matched at one end of the junction; a read error may be the cause. This sequence joins TRBV10-3 and TRBJ2-7; perhaps D is TRBD1 or TRBD2 (5 bases each). The CDR3 has 16 amino acids. The germline V gene has CDR1 ENHRY and CDR2 SYGVKD. The DNA for the CDR3 is TGTGCCAGCAGTGCGTACCCGGGGCAGGGTGCGGGCGAGCAGTACTTC. Its protein is CASSAYPGQGAGEQYF.

This clonotype showed up many times. The chain couples TRBV5-4 to TRBJ1-5; no firm D call. Germline lookup yields CDR1 SGHNT and CDR2 YYREEE (reference sequence). V was clipped by 0 bases and J by 2 bases, with 21 bases between them. The CDR3 runs to 19 residues. The CDR3 is CASSLAGLNPAAGNQPQHF. CDR3 in DNA: TGTGCCAGCAGCTTGGCCGGCCTCAACCCGGCCGCGGGCAATCAGCCCCAGCATTTT.